This TCR beta chain was recorded in a study of blood T cell repertoires in COVID-19. Using immunoSEQ multiplex PCR, the repertoire was profiled, and TCRdb retains in-frame clones only, with some absent. This sample has about 110,000 clones; approximately 88% occur once, and the top ten carry 5.5% to 8%. CDR3 length: 12 residues. V dropped 10 bases and J dropped 5 bases, with 11 bases sitting between them. CDR1 and CDR2 from the germline V gene are MDHEN and SYDVKM. V and J are TRBV28 and TRBJ1-4; tentatively, D is TRBD1 (5 bases). Source material: peripheral blood. The sequence derives from a man aged 50-60 years with active or convalescent COVID-19. The CDR3 bases are TGTGCCATCCGGCAGGGCAATGAAAAACTGTTTTTT. It yields the protein CAIRQGNEKLFF.